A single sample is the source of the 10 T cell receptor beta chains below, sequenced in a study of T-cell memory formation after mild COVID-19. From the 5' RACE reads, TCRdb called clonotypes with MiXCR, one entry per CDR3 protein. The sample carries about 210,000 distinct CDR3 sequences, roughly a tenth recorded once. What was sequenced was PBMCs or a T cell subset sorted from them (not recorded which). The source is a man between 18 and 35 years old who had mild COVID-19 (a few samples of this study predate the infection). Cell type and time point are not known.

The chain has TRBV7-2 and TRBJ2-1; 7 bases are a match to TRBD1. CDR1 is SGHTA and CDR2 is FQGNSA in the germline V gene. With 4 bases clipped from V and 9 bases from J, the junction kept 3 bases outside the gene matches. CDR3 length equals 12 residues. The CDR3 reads CASSSTGIEQFF. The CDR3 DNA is TGTGCCAGCAGCTCGACAGGGATTGAGCAGTTCTTC.

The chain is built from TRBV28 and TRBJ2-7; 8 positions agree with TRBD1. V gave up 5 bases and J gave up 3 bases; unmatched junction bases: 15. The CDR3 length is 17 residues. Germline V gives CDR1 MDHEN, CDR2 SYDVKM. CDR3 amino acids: CASSLLPGQGGSYEQYV. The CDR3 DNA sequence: TGTGCCAGCAGTCTACTTCCCGGACAGGGAGGAAGCTACGAGCAGTACGTC.

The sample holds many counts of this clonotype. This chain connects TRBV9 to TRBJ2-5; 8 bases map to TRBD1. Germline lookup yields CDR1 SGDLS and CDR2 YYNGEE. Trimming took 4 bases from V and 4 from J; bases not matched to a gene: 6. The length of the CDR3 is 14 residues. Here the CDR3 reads CASSPGQGRETQYF. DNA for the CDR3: TGTGCCAGCAGCCCCGGACAGGGCCGAGAGACCCAGTACTTC.

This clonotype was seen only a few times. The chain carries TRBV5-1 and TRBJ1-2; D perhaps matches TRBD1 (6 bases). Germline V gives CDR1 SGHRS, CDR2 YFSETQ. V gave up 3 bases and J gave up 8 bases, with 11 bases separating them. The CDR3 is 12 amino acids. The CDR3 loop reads CASSSAGAGYTF. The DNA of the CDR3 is TGCGCCAGCAGCTCAGCAGGGGCAGGCTACACCTTC.

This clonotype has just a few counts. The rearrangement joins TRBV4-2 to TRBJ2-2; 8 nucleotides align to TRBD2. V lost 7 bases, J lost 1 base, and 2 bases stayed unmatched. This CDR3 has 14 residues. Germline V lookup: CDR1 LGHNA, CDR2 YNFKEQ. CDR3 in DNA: TGTGCCAGCACCCGGGGGGGGAACACCGGGGAGCTGTTTTTT. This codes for CASTRGGNTGELFF.

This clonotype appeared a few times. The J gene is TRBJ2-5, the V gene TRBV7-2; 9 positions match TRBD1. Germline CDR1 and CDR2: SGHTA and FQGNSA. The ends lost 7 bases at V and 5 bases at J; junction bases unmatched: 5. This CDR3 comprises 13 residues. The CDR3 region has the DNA TGTGCCAGCACCCGACAGGGGGGGGAGACCCAGTACTTC. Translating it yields CASTRQGGETQYF.

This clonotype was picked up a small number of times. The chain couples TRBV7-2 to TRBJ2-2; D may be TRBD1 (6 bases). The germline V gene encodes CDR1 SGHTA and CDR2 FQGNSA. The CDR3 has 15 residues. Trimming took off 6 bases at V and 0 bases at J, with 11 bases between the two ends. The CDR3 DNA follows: TGTGCCAGCAGGATACAGGGCACGAACACCGGGGAGCTGTTTTTT. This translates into CASRIQGTNTGELFF.

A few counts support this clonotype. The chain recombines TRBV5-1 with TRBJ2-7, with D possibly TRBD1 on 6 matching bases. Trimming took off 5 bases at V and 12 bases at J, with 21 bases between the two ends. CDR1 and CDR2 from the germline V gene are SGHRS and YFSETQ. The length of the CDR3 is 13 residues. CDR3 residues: CASRGDDWTATYF. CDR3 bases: TGCGCCAGCAGAGGCGACGACTGGACAGCAACGTACTTC.

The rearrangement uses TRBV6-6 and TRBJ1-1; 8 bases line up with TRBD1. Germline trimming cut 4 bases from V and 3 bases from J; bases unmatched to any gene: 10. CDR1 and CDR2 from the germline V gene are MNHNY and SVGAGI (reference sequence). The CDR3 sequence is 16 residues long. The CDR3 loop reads CASSSNPGQGHTEAFF. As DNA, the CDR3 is TGTGCCAGCAGTTCGAACCCAGGACAGGGCCACACTGAAGCTTTCTTT.

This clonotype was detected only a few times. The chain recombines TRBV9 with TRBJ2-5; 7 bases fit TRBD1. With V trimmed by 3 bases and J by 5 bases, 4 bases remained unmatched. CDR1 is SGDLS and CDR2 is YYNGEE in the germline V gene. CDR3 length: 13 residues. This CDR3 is CASSETGMETQYF. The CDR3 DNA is TGTGCCAGCAGCGAGACAGGGATGGAGACCCAGTACTTC.